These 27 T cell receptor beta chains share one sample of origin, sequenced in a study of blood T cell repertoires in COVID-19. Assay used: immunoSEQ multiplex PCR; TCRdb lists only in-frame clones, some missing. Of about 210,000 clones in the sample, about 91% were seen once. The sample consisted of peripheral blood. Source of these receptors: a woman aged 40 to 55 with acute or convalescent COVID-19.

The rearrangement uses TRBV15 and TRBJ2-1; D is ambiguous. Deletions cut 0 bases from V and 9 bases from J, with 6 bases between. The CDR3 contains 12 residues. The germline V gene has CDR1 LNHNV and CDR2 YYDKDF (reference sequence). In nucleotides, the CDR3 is TGTGCCACCAGCAGAGATTCGAGTGAGCAGTTCTTC. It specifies CATSRDSSEQFF.

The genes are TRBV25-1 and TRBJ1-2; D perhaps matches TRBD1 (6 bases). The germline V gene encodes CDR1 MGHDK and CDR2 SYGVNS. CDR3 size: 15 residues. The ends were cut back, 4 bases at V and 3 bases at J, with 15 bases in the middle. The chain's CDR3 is CASSATGGGHYGYTF. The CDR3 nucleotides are TGTGCCAGCAGTGCCACCGGGGGGGGGCACTATGGCTACACCTTC.

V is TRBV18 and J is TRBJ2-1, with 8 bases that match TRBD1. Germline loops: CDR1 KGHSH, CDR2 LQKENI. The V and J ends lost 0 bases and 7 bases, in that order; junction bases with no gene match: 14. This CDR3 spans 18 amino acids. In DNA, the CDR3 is TGTGCCAGCTCACCACCGAAAGGAGTGCAGGGGGCTGGGAATGAGCAGTTCTTC. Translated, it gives CASSPPKGVQGAGNEQFF.

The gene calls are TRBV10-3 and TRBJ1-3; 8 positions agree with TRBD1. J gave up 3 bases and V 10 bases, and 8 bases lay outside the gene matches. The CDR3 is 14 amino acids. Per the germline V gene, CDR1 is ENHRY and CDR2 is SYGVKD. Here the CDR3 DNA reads TGTGCCAGCAGGACAGGGTGGGATGGAAACACCATATATTTT. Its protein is CASRTGWDGNTIYF.

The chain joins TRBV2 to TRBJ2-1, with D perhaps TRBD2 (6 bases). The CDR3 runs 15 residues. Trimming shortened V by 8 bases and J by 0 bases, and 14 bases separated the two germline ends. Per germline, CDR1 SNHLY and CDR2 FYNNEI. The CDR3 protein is CASPRDSSSYNEQFF. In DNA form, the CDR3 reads TGTGCCAGCCCCCGGGACTCGAGCTCCTACAATGAGCAGTTCTTC.

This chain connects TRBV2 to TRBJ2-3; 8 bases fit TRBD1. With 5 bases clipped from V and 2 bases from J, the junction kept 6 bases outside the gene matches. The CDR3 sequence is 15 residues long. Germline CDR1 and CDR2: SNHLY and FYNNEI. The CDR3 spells CASSRDRGNTDTQYF. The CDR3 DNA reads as TGTGCCAGCAGTAGAGACAGGGGAAACACAGATACGCAGTATTTT.

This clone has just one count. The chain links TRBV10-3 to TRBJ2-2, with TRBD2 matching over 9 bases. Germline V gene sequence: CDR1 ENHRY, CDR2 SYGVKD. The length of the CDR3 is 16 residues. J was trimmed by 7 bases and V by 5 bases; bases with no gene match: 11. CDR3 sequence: CAISPRGGAGIGELFF. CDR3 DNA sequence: TGTGCCATCAGTCCGCGCGGGGGGGCCGGGATCGGGGAGCTGTTTTTT.

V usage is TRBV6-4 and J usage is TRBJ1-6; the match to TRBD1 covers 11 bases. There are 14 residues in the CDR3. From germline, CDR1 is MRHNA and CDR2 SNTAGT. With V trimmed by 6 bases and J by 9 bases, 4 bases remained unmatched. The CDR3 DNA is TGTGCCAGCAGCCAAGGACAGGGGGCTTCACCCCTCCACTTT. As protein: CASSQGQGASPLHF.

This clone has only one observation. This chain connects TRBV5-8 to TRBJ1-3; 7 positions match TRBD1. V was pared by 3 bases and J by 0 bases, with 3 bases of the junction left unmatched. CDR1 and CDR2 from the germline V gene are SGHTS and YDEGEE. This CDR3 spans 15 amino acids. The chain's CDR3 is CASSWDSLSGNTIYF. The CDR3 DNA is TGTGCCAGCAGCTGGGACAGTCTCTCTGGAAACACCATATATTTT.

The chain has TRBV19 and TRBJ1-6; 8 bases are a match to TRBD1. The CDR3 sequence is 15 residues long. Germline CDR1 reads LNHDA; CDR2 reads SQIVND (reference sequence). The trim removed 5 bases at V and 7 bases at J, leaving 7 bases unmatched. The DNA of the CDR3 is TGTGCCAGTAGTCGGACAGGGATCGACAATTCACCCCTCCACTTT. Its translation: CASSRTGIDNSPLHF.

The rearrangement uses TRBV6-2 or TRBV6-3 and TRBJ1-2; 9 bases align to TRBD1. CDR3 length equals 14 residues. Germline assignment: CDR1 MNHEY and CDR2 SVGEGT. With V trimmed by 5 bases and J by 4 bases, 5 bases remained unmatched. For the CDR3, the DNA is TGTGCCAGCAGTCGGGACAGGGCCGTCTATGGCTACACCTTC. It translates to CASSRDRAVYGYTF.

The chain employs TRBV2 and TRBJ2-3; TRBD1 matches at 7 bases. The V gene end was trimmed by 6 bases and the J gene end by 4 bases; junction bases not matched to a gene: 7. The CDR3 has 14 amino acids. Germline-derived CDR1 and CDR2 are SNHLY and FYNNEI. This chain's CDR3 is CASRKQGHPDTQYF. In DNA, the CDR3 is TGTGCCAGCAGAAAACAGGGGCACCCAGATACGCAGTATTTT.

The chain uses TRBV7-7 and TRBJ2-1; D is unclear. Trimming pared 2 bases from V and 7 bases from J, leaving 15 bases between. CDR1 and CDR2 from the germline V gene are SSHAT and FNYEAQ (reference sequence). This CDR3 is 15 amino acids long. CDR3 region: CASSLSPTSSNEQFF. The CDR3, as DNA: TGTGCCAGCAGCTTAAGTCCTACCTCCTCTAATGAGCAGTTCTTC.

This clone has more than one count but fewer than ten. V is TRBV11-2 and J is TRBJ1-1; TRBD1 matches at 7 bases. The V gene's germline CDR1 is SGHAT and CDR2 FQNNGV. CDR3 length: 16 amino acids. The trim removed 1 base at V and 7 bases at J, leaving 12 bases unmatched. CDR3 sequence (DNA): TGTGCCAGCAGCTTAGGTACAGGGGCGAATCGGGATGAAGCTTTCTTT. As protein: CASSLGTGANRDEAFF.

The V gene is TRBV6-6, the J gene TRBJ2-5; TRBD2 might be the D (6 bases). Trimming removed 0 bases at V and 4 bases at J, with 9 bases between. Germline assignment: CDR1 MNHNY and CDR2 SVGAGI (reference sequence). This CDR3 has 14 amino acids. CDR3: CASSYSRGGETQYF. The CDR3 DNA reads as TGTGCCAGCAGTTACTCGAGGGGAGGAGAGACCCAGTACTTC.

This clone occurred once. In DNA form, the CDR3 reads TGTGCCAGCAGCTTAGAAGCAGGGTCCAGCACAGATACGCAGTATTTT. Translation: CASSLEAGSSTDTQYF. The V call is TRBV7-6, the J call TRBJ2-3; tentative D call: TRBD1 (5 bases). The CDR3 runs 16 residues. Germline loops: CDR1 SGHVS, CDR2 FNYEAQ. V was pared by 1 base and J by 0 bases, with 11 bases between.

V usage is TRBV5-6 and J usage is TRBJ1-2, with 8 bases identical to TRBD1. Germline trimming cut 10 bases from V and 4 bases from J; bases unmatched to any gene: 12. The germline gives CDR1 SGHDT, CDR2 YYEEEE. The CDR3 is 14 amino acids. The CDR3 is CAGSGTGGFYGYTF. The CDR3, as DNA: TGTGCCGGATCCGGGACAGGAGGGTTCTATGGCTACACCTTC.

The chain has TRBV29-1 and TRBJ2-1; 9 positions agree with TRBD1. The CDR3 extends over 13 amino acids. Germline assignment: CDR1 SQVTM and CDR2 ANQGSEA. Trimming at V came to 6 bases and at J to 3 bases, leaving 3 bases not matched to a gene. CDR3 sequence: CSVETGGYNEQFF. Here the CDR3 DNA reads TGCAGCGTGGAGACAGGGGGCTACAATGAGCAGTTCTTC.

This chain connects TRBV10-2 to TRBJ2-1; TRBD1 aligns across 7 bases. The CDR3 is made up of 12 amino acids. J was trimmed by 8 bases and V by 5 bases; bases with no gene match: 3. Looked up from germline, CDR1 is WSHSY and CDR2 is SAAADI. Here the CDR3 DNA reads TGCGCCAGCAGTAGAAGGGGGCATGAGCAGTTCTTC. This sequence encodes CASSRRGHEQFF.

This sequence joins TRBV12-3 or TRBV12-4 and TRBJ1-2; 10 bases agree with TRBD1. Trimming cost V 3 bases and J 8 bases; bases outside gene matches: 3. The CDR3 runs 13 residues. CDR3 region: CASSFPDRGGYTF. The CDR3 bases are TGTGCCAGCAGTTTCCCGGACAGGGGGGGCTACACCTTC.

This CDR3 is CASRRLAGGTYEQYV. The DNA of the CDR3 is TGTGCCAGCAGACGACTAGCGGGGGGAACCTACGAGCAGTACGTC. This chain uses TRBV2 with TRBJ2-7, with 13 bases matching TRBD2. Trimming took 6 bases from V and 2 from J; bases not matched to a gene: 4. This CDR3 has 15 amino acids. Germline V gene lookup returns CDR1 SNHLY and CDR2 FYNNEI.

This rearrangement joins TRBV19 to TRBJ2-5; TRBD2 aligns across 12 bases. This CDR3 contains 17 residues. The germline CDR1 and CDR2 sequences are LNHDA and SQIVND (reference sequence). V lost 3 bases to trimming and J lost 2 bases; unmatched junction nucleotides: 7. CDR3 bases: TGTGCCAGTAGTATCTACGGACTAGCGGGGTCACAAGAGACCCAGTACTTC. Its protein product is CASSIYGLAGSQETQYF. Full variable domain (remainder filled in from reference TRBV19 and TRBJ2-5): DGGITQSPKYLFRKEGQNVTLSCEQNLNHDAMYWYRQDPGQGLRLIYYSQIVNDFQKGDIAEGYSVSREKKESFPLTVTSAQKNPTAFYLCASSIYGLAGSQETQYFGPGTRLLVL.

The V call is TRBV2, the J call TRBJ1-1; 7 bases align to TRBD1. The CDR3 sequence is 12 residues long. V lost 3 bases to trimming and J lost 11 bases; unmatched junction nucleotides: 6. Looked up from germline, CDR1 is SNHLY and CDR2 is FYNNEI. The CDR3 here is CASSDRGLIAFF. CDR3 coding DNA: TGTGCCAGCAGTGATAGGGGGCTTATCGCTTTCTTT.

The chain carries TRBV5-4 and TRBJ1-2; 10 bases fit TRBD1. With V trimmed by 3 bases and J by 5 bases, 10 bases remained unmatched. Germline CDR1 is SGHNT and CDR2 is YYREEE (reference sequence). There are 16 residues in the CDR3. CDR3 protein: CASSYSGTGALYGYTF. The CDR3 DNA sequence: TGTGCCAGCAGCTACTCCGGGACAGGGGCCCTTTATGGCTACACCTTC.

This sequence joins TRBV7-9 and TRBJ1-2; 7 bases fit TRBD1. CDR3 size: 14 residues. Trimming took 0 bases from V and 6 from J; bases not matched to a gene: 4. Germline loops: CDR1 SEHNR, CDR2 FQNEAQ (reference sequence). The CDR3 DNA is TGTGCCAGCAGCTTAGCGAAAGGGGGCAATGGCTACACCTTC. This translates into CASSLAKGGNGYTF.

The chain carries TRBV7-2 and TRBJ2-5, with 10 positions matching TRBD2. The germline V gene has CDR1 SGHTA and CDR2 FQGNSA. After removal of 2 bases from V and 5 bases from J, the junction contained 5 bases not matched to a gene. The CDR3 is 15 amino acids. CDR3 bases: TGTGCCAGCAGCTTAAAAGCGGGGGGGCCGGAGACCCAGTACTTC. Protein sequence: CASSLKAGGPETQYF.

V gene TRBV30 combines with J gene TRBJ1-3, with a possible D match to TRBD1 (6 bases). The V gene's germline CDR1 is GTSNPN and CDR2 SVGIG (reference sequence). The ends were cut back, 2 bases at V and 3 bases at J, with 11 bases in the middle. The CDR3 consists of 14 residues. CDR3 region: CAWSRTGSGNTIYF. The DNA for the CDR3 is TGTGCCTGGAGTCGTACAGGGAGTGGAAACACCATATATTTT.